This T cell receptor (beta chain) was sequenced during a study of blood T cells in healthy people across ages. Extracted total RNA amounted to at least 5.5 micrograms for each sample. A second PCR of 7 to 11 cycles used a sample-barcoded 5' primer and a J-beta primer mix. TCRdb used MiXCR to reprocess the 5' RACE reads, holding one entry per CDR3 protein. The sample consists of about 1,500,000 distinct CDR3 sequences, 42% of them appearing once. CDR1 and CDR2 from the germline V gene are MNHNY and SVGAGI (reference sequence). CDR3 size: 17 residues. V dropped 4 bases and J dropped 3; count of bases not matched to a gene: 14.

Input material: blood. V usage is TRBV6-6 and J usage is TRBJ2-5; 7 nucleotides align to TRBD2. The receptor was isolated from a woman aged 18-29 years in good health. In DNA form, the CDR3 reads TGTGCCAGCAGTTCCGGGAGGCTAGCGGTCCTGAAAGAGACCCAGTACTTC. Translation gives CASSSGRLAVLKETQYF.